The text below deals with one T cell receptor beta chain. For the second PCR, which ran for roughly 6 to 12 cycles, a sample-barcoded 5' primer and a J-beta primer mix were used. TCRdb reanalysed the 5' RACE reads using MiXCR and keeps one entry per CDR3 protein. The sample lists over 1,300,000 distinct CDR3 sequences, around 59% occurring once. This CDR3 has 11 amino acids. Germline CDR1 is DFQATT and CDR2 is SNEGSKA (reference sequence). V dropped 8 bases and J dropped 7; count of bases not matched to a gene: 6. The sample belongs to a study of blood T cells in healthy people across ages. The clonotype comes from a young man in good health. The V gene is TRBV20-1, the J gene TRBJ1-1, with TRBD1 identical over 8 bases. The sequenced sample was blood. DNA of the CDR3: TGCAGTTCGGACAGGGCCCGTGAAGCTTTCTTT. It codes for CSSDRAREAFF.